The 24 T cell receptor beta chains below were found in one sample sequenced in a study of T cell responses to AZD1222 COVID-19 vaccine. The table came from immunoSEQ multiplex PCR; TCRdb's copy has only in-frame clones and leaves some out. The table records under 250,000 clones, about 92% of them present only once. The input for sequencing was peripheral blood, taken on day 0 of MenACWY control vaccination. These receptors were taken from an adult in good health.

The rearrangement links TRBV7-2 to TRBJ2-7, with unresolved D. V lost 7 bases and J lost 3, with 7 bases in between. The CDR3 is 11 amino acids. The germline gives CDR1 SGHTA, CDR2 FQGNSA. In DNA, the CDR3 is TGTGCCAGCACCGGCTACTACGAGCAGTACTTC. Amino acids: CASTGYYEQYF.

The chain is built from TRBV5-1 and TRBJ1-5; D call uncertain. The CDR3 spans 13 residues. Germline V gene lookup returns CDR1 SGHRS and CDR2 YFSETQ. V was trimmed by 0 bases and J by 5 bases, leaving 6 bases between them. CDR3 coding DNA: TGCGCCAGCAGCTTGGCAATGGATCAGCCCCAGCATTTT. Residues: CASSLAMDQPQHF.

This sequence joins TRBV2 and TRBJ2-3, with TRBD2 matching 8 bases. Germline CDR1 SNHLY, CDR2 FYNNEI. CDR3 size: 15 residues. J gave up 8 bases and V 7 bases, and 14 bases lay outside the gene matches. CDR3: CASMGGGGSYATQYF. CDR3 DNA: TGTGCCAGCATGGGCGGCGGGGGGTCCTATGCTACGCAGTATTTT.

The CDR3 DNA sequence: TGTGCCAGCAGCCCCGGTGGGCTAGCGGGGGGGAACACCGGGGAGCTGTTTTTT. Encoded protein: CASSPGGLAGGNTGELFF. The V and J genes are TRBV5-8 and TRBJ2-2; 11 bases fit TRBD2. The germline gives CDR1 SGHTS, CDR2 YDEGEE. The CDR3 is 18 residues long. Trimming took 4 bases from V and 1 from J; bases not matched to a gene: 9.

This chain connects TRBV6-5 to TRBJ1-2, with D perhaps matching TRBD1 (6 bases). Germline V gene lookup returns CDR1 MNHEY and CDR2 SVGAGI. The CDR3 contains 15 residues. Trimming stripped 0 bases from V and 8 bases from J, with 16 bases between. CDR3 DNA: TGTGCCAGCAGTTACTCGTCAGGGGTGTTATTGGGCTACACCTTC. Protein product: CASSYSSGVLLGYTF.

The CDR3 sequence is CASSLEPPAGSGNTIYF. In DNA form, the CDR3 reads TGCGCCAGCAGCCTCGAACCCCCTGCGGGCTCTGGAAACACCATATATTTT. The chain uses TRBV4-1 and TRBJ1-3; D call uncertain. Trimming removed 4 bases from V and 0 bases from J, with 16 bases in between. The CDR3 is 17 amino acids. The germline V gene has CDR1 MGHRA and CDR2 YSYEKL.

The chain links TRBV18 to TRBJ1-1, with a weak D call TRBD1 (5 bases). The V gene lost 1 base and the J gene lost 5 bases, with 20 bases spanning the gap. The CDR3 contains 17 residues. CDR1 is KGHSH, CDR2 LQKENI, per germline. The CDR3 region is CASSPQNSRDGRTEAFF. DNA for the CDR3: TGTGCCAGCTCACCACAAAATTCTAGGGACGGAAGGACTGAAGCTTTCTTT.

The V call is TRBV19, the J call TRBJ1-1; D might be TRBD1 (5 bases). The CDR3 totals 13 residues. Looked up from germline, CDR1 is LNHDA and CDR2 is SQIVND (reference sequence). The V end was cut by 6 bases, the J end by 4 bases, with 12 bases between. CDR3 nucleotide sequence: TGTGCCAGTAGGGGGGGTTTCACCACTGAAGCTTTCTTT. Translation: CASRGGFTTEAFF.

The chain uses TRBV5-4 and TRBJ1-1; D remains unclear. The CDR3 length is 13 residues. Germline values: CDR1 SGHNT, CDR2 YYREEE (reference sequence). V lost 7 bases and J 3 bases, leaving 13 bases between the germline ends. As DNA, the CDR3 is TGTGCCAGCCACTTTATGGGTGACACTGAAGCTTTCTTT. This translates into CASHFMGDTEAFF. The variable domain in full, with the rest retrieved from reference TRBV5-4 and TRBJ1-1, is ETGVTQSPTHLIKTRGQQVTLRCSSQSGHNTVSWYQQALGQGPQFIFQYYREEENGRGNFPPRFSGLQFPNYSSELNVNALELDDSALYLCASHFMGDTEAFFGQGTRLTVV.

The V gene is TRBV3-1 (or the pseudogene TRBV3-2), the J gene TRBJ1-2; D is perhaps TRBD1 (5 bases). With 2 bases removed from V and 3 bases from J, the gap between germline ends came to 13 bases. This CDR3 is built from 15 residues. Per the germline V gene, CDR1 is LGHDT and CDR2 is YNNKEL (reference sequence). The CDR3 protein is CASSQPGRRDYGYTF. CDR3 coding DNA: TGTGCCAGCAGCCAACCGGGACGCAGGGACTATGGCTACACCTTC.

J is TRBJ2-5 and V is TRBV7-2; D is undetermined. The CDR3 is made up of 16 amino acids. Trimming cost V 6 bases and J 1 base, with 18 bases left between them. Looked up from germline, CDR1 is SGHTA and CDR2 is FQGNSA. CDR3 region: CASSSRSLPPQETQYF. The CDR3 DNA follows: TGTGCCAGCAGTTCCCGTTCACTTCCCCCCCAAGAGACCCAGTACTTC.

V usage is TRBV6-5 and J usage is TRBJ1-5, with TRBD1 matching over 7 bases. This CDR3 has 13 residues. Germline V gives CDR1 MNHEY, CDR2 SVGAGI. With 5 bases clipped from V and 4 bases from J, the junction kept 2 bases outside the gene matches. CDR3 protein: CASSKTGNQPQHF. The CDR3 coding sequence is TGTGCCAGCAGTAAGACAGGGAATCAGCCCCAGCATTTT.

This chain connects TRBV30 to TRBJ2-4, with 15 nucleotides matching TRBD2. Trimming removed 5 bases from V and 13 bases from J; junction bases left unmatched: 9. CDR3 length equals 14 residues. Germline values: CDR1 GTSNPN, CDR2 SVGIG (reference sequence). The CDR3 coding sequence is TGTGCCTGGGGCAGCGGGACTAGCGGGGGGAAACAGTACTTC. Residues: CAWGSGTSGGKQYF.

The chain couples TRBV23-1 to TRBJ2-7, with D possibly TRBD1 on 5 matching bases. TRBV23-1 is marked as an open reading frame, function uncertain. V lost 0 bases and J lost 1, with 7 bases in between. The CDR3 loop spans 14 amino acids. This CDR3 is CASSQSQGSYEQYF. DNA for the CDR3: TGCGCCAGCAGTCAATCTCAGGGTTCCTACGAGCAGTACTTC.

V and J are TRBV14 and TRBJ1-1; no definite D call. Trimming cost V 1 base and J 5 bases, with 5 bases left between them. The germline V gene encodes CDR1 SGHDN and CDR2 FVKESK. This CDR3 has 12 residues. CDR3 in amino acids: CASSQGGTEAFF. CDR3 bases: TGTGCCAGCAGCCAAGGAGGGACTGAAGCTTTCTTT. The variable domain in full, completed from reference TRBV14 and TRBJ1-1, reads EAGVTQFPSHSVIEKGQTVTLRCDPISGHDNLYWYRRVMGKEIKFLLHFVKESKQDESGMPNNRFLAERTGGTYSTLKVQPAELEDSGVYFCASSQGGTEAFFGQGTRLTVV.

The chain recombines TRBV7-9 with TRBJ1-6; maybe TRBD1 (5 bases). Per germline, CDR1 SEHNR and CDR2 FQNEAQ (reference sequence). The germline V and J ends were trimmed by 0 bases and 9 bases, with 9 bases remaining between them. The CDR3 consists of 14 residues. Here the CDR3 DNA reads TGTGCCAGCAGCTTAGCGGGGGATATTTCACCCCTCCACTTT. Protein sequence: CASSLAGDISPLHF.

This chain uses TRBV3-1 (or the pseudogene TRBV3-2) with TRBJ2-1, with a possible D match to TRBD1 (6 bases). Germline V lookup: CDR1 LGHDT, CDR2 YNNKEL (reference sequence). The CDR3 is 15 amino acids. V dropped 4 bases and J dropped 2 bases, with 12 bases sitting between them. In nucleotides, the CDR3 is TGTGCCAGCAGCCGGGACACCGGCCCCTACAATGAGCAGTTCTTC. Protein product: CASSRDTGPYNEQFF.

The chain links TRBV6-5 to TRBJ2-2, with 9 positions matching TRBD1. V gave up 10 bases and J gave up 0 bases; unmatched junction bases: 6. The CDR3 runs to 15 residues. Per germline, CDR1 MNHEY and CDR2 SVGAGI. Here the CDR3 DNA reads TGTGCCACCGAGAGGACAGGGGCGAACACCGGGGAGCTGTTTTTT. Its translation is CATERTGANTGELFF.

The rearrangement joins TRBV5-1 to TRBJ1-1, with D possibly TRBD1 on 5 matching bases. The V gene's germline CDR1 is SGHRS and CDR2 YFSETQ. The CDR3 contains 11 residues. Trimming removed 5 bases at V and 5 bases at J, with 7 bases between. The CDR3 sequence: CASRGETEAFF. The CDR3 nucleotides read TGCGCCAGCAGGGGGGAAACTGAAGCTTTCTTT.

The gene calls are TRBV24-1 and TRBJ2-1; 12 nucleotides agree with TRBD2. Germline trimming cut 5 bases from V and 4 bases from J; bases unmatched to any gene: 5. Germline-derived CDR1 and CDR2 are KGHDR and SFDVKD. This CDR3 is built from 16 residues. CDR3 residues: CATSGLLAGGYNEQFF. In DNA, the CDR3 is TGTGCCACCAGTGGACTACTAGCGGGGGGTTACAATGAGCAGTTCTTC.

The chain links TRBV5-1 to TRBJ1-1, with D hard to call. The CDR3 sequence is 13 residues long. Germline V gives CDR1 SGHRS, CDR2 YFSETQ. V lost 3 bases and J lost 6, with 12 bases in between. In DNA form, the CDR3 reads TGCGCCAGCAGCTCCCCCCCTTCCGCTGAAGCTTTCTTT. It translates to CASSSPPSAEAFF.

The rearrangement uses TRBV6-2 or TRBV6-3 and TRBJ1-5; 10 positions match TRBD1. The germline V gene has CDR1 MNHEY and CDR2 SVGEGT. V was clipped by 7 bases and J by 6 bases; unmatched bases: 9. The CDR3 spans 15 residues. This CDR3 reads CASTPGTGVTQPQHF. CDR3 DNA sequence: TGTGCCAGCACCCCCGGGACAGGGGTTACTCAGCCCCAGCATTTT.

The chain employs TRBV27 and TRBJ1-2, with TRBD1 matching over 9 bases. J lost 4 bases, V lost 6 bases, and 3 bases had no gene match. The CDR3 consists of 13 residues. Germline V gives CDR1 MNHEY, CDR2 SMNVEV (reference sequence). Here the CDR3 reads CASRGTGIYGYTF. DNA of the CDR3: TGTGCCAGCAGGGGGACAGGGATCTATGGCTACACCTTC.

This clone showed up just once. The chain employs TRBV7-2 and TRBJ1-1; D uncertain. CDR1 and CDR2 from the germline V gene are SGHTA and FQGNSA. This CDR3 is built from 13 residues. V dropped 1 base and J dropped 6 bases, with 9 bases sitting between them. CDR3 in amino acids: CASSLETLAEAFF. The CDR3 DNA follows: TGTGCCAGCAGCTTAGAAACTTTGGCTGAAGCTTTCTTT.